The sequence of this T cell receptor (beta chain) was determined in a study of cytomegalovirus exposure and HLA in healthy donors (dated by TCRdb to about 2017). Regarding the study in general: An earlier analysis of 587 of the donors reported 250 to 300 Gb of sequence data and around 120 million unique TCR beta sequences from 150 million to 200 million T cells. The study aimed to test whether signatures of past pathogen exposure could be identified by cataloging public T cell receptors. Along with the approximately 700-subject first cohort, a separate validation cohort of over a hundred different subjects was used. About 5 DR-DQ haplotypes were handled as single units for association and clustering, since linkage in the cohort was strong. HLA typing included class I and class II loci at four-digit resolution. An early release covering just under 650 HLA-typed donors comprised 250 to 350 gigabases of sequencing data and approximately 85 million unique TCR sequences. On average, roughly 200,000 unique TCR beta nucleotide sequences were sequenced per donor among a few hundred genotyped donors of the cohort, with 15% to 20% of those sequences being non-productive. The genetic ancestry cluster associated with self-reported Caucasian donors included about 81% of the roughly 400 genotyped donors. The number of typed donors differed by locus: about 620-630 for A, B, C, DRB1 and DQB1; about 520 for DQA1; around 610 for DPA1; and about 470 for DPB1. The study combined high-throughput TCR immunosequencing, statistical association of individual TCRs with disease status, and machine learning to predict cytomegalovirus infection status. An earlier analysis of several hundred of the donors applied high-throughput TCR beta sequencing to assess whether each TCR beta V gene segment acted as functional or pseudogenic. Rather than drawing on any new phenotypic data, the later analysis identified candidate immune exposures from TCR beta sequences and the way those sequences occurred across donors. Genome-wide SNP genotypes for about 55% of the roughly 670 donors were used in a later genetic analysis, which treated that subset as a discovery cohort. Donor age, sex, ethnicity and CMV serostatus were compiled alongside the repertoire data. A later analysis re-examined previously published TCR beta repertoires from about 700 donors and added high-resolution HLA genotyping to investigate patterns of TCR occurrence. Every discovery cohort repertoire had been produced on one sequencing platform. Using immunosequencing, the study profiled T cell repertoires from 666 subjects and related those repertoires to cytomegalovirus serostatus.

The CDR3 spans 15 residues, from the cysteine through the phenylalanine. The CDR3 DNA has 45 bases and is translated from base 1. Ends trimmed: V by 4 bases, J by 1 base; bases unmatched to a gene: 8. As encoded in the germline V gene (reference sequence), CDR1 is GTSNPN while CDR2 is SVGIG. To prepare the library, the immunoSEQ multiplex PCR assay was applied. For the multiplex PCR, a mixture combining 60 forward primers for TCR Vbeta segments and 13 reverse primers for TCR Jbeta segments was used. The CDR3 region of rearranged TCR beta genes was amplified from genomic DNA by a multiplex PCR assay. The amplified TCR beta libraries were sequenced on the Illumina HiSeq System as 87-base-pair reads. The published analysis was carried out like this. Across the roughly 600 repertoires, a later analysis counted 80 million or so unique TCR beta chains, 9.5 million to 12 million of which were shared by at least two donors. To remove PCR and sequencing errors, raw reads were error-corrected and collapsed into unique sequences using a nearest-neighbor algorithm that merged closely related sequences. CDR3 sequences were aligned to IMGT reference sequences to assign V, D and J gene segments. For a sequence to be retained, a match of at least six nucleotides to both a V gene segment and a J gene segment was required. Rearrangements were classified as productive when the CDR3 lacked stop codons and remained in frame with V and J, and all other rearrangements were classified as non-productive. CDR3 was defined by IMGT convention, running from the second conserved V-encoded cysteine to the conserved J-encoded phenylalanine. Sequences without an unambiguous match to a single V gene segment were excluded from the earlier analysis of approximately 560 of the donors. An earlier analysis of 450 to 650 of the donors called V segments functional above 56.7% productive rearrangements and segregating when the between-donor standard deviation exceeded 5%. A statistical classification framework was developed to diagnose cytomegalovirus status using the catalog of TCR beta chain sequences. V and J gene assignment, in a later analysis, came from comparing TCR nucleotide sequences with IMGT/GENE-DB human TR gene sequences. Using the TCRdist pipeline, a later analysis assigned CDR3 sequences along with most-parsimonious VDJ recombination scenarios. In a later analysis, each TCR beta chain was defined by its CDR3 amino acid sequence together with its V-gene family, and reads without a unique V-gene family were excluded. As a way to deal with suspected cross-contamination and a sequencing artifact, a later analysis dropped more than 500 nucleotide sequences that were highly shared and had low generation probability. In a later analysis, a clonal expansion index was calculated for each public chain from normalized within-repertoire ranks of inferred template counts. A later analysis computed generation probabilities with a VDJ recombination model fitted to out-of-frame rearrangements, and checked the results against IGoR. Hypergeometric tests were used in a later analysis to score TCR-TCR, TCR-HLA and TCR-CMV co-occurrence, with a repertoire-size bias correction applied to the TCR pairs. In a later analysis, false discovery rates were estimated by permuting HLA or CMV assignments 20 times. A later analysis grouped co-occurring TCRs with DBSCAN, adding TCRdist sequence similarity when clustering within HLA-allele-positive subsets. Repertoires with fewer than 30,000 or more than 120,000 public chains, plus five repertoires with anomalous nucleotide sharing, were excluded from co-occurrence clustering. Held by TCRdb, this immuneACCESS table contains in-frame sequences only and omits some clones. Under half of the omission traces to an unresolved V gene where checked; the cause of the rest is unknown. The V and J calls and clone size are taken from that table; D and trimming were inferred from the DNA. The sample records over 150,000 clones, 82% of which are singletons. The ten largest clones take up 0.098% of the sample.

Summary of the overall study and its limitations: Broadly in line with IMGT annotations, most TCR beta V segments showed up in productive rearrangements about 87% or about 30% of the time in an earlier analysis of about 500 of the donors. Most TCR sequences were observed very rarely across donors, whereas some public TCRs were present in many individuals. A cluster of highly shared sequence variants was judged likely to represent a technical artifact of the sequencing pipeline. The presence/absence analyses assumed that sequencing depth was roughly uniform across donors, and that assumption may not be true. Linkage disequilibrium might explain the correlated functional status among segregating V segments, but an unknown experimental factor could not be excluded. Assigning TCR associations to individual alleles was difficult when HLA alleles, especially DR and DQ, strongly co-occurred. In a later analysis, TCR association rates were found to vary across HLA loci, with the most associated TCRs seen for DRB1 alleles and the fewest for HLA-C alleles. The study gave a list of under 200 TCR beta chains associated with cytomegalovirus. Compared with equally common non-associated chains, HLA-associated TCR beta chains in a later analysis were more clonally expanded and had lower generation probabilities. In a later genetic analysis, fewer N-insertions in productive TCRs were reported among donors in an Asian-associated ancestry cluster than the approximately 710-donor mean. Because HLA typing was missing for some donors at each locus, association tests included only the typed subset. The classifier was reported to diagnose cytomegalovirus status with high specificity and sensitivity in both the original and validation cohorts. Only TCR beta chains were sequenced in this cohort, and the absence of alpha or paired-chain data limited detectable features. Some IMGT-functional V segments, including TRBV6-2 and TRBV6-3, could not be told apart with the 87-base-pair reads, so those segments were excluded. Because counts were too low, roughly 16 rarely observed V segments, including chromosome 9 orphons, were excluded from the earlier analysis of roughly 580 of the donors. A further reported finding was that TCR beta sequences accurately predicted the HLA-A and HLA-B alleles for most subjects in the first cohort. A few of the identified cytomegalovirus-associated TCR beta chains were confirmed in vitro to be specific for cytomegalovirus antigens. For the cohort, immune exposure information was limited to CMV serostatus. Specific HLA alleles were associated with about 17,000 TCR beta sequences at a false discovery rate of 0.05 in a later analysis. Most CMV-associated TCR beta chains appeared to be HLA-restricted in a later analysis, and the HLA associations seemed to be driven largely by CMV exposure. A later analysis reported that several top co-occurrence clusters appeared linked to parvovirus B19, influenza, CMV and Epstein-Barr virus. According to the authors, the approach could potentially be generalized to other disease states and immunological phenotypes. V-gene and J-gene trimming of TCR beta chains was associated with a missense DCLRE1C variant in a later genetic analysis, and the association was replicated in an independent cohort.

The cohort consisted of 650 to 850 healthy bone marrow donors. All cohort members were sampled while nominally healthy, although unrecorded immune exposures were likely present. The donor tested CMV seronegative and was one of the 352 seronegative cohort members. A peripheral blood sample was collected from each donor, and TCR beta sequencing was performed on peripheral blood mononuclear cells. The Qiagen DNeasy Blood Extraction Kit was used to extract genomic DNA from the blood cell samples. This clone turned up a few times. Its antigen remains unidentified. The input lacks base qualities; no much larger clone sits a single base away.

The V and J genes are TRBV30 and TRBJ2-5; TRBD1 agrees with 8 junctional bases. This TCR was sampled from a boy between 2 and 10 years old in good health and CMV-seronegative. The sequencing sample was made of PBMCs. The bases are TGTGCCTGGATTAAAACAGGGGGAGGCCAAGAGACCCAGTACTTC. Translated, it gives CAWIKTGGGQETQYF. Beyond the CDR3, the reference TRBV30 and TRBJ2-5 genes provide the residues; the full variable domain reads: SQTIHQWPATLVQPVGSPLSLECTVEGTSNPNLYWYRQAAGRGLQLLFYSVGIGQISSEVPQNLSASRPQDRQFILSSKKLLLSDSGFYLCAWIKTGGGQETQYFGPGTRLLVL.